A single sample is the source of the 20 T cell receptor beta chains below, sequenced in a study of tumor and adjacent non-tumor tissue in lung cancer. This sample's RNA came from whole unsorted tissue. A modified ARM-PCR protocol with three rounds of nested PCR amplified TCRbeta. Via MiXCR, TCRdb re-called the multiplex PCR reads, giving one row per CDR3 protein. The sample lists over 110,000 distinct CDR3 sequences; approximately 66% were seen once. The sample was lung tumor tissue. All receptors derive from a man aged 55 to 70 with small cell lung cancer.

There are a few counts of this clonotype. A much larger clone sits a single nucleotide away, making a read error possible. The rearrangement links TRBV4-1 to TRBJ2-1; D unresolved. Looked up from germline, CDR1 is MGHRA and CDR2 is YSYEKL. The V end was cut by 1 base, the J end by 10 bases, with 8 bases between. The CDR3 spans 12 residues. CDR3 sequence reads: CASSQGLGEQFF. For the CDR3, the DNA is TGCGCCAGCAGCCAAGGCCTTGGAGAGCAGTTCTTC.

To note about this clonotype: Germline and junction disagree at one end, which may indicate a read error. J is TRBJ2-1 and V is TRBV11-3; 16 bases are a match to TRBD2. Per germline, CDR1 SGHNT and CDR2 YENEEA. The CDR3 is 17 residues long. This CDR3 reads CASRLGLAGGPYNEQSF. DNA of the CDR3: TGTGCCAGCCGCTTGGGACTAGCGGGAGGGCCCTACAATGAGCAGTCCTTC.

On this clonotype itself: Germline and junction disagree at one end, which may indicate a read error. The chain uses TRBV5-4 and TRBJ2-3; 12 bases are a match to TRBD2. This CDR3 is built from 15 residues. In germline, CDR1 is SGHNT, CDR2 YYREEE (reference sequence). The CDR3 region has the DNA TGTGCCAGCAGCTCTAGCGGGAGGGCTATAGATATGCAGTATTTT. Protein product: CASSSSGRAIDMQYF.

As concerns this clonotype: Mismatch with germline at one junction end may stem from a read error. The chain links TRBV28 to TRBJ2-1; D remains unclear. Germline loops: CDR1 MDHEN, CDR2 SYDVKM. CDR3 length equals 16 residues. The CDR3 region has the DNA TGTGCGAGCAGGTTGGTGGTAGGGAACTCCTACAATGAGCAGTTCTTC. Protein: CASRLVVGNSYNEQFF.

This clonotype was counted between two and nine times. This chain's CDR3 is CASSLNEQFF. The CDR3 DNA reads TGTGCCAGCAGCTTGAATGAGCAGTTCTTC. The genes are TRBV5-8 and TRBJ2-1, with D hard to call. Trimming stripped 1 base from V and 7 bases from J, with 0 bases between. CDR1 is SGHTS, CDR2 YDEGEE, per germline. This CDR3 region has 10 residues. Full variable domain (outside the CDR3, taken from reference TRBV5-8 and TRBJ2-1): EAGVTQSPTHLIKTRGQQATLRCSPISGHTSVYWYQQALGLGLQFLLWYDEGEERNRGNFPPRFSGRQFPNYSSELNVNALELEDSALYLCASSLNEQFFGPGTRLTVL.

This clonotype was seen only a few times. The chain employs TRBV12-3 or TRBV12-4 and TRBJ2-3; D assignment may be TRBD1 or TRBD2 (5 bases each). V lost 8 bases and J 1 base, leaving 16 bases between the germline ends. CDR3 length: 15 amino acids. The CDR3: CASGTSLGGTDTQYF. CDR3 in DNA: TGTGCCAGCGGCACGTCCCTGGGGGGCACAGATACGCAGTATTTT.

Notes on this clonotype: One end of the junction is discordant with germline, which a read error may explain. This sequence joins TRBV5-1 and TRBJ1-1; TRBD1 might be the D (6 bases). In germline, CDR1 is SGHRS, CDR2 YFSETQ. There are 17 residues in the CDR3. CDR3 bases: TGCACCAGCAGCTTGGGGGGCGTGGACAGAATGAACACTGAAGCTTTCTTT. This codes for CTSSLGGVDRMNTEAFF.

On this clonotype itself: It may be a read error: a sequence one base away is much more abundant. This chain uses TRBV6-1 with TRBJ1-4; D not certain. This CDR3 is 14 amino acids long. CDR1 is MNHNS and CDR2 is SASEGT in the germline V gene. V was pared by 1 base and J by 8 bases, with 11 bases between. The CDR3 protein is CASSEVPIGEKLFF. As DNA, the CDR3 is TGTGCCAGCAGTGAAGTGCCCATTGGGGAAAAACTGTTTTTT.

A word on this clonotype: An end of the junction does not agree with germline; a read error may underlie this. The rearrangement links TRBV6-5 to TRBJ1-2, with 8 bases fitting TRBD1. This CDR3 contains 14 residues. The germline CDR1 and CDR2 sequences are MNHEY and SVGAGI. The CDR3 protein is CASGSTDRVEGYTF. The CDR3 DNA reads as TGCGCCAGCGGTTCCACGGACAGGGTGGAGGGCTACACCTTC.

The rearrangement uses TRBV7-9 and TRBJ2-3; D is perhaps TRBD1 (5 bases). The CDR3 is made up of 15 amino acids. Trimming cost V 4 bases and J 0 bases, with 11 bases left between them. Germline V gene data show CDR1 as SEHNR and CDR2 as FQNEAQ (reference sequence). CDR3 in DNA: TGTGCCAGCAGCTCCCCAGGGCTAAGCACAGATACGCAGTATTTT. Translated, it gives CASSSPGLSTDTQYF. The full variable domain, in which reference TRBV7-9 and TRBJ2-3 provide the parts outside the CDR3, is DTGVSQNPRHKITKRGQNVTFRCDPISEHNRLYWYRQTLGQGPEFLTYFQNEAQLEKSRLLSDRFSAERPKGSFSTLEIQRTEQGDSAMYLCASSSPGLSTDTQYFGPGTRLTVL.

As concerns this clonotype: Mismatch with germline at one junction end may stem from a read error. This chain connects TRBV20-1 to TRBJ2-5, with D maybe TRBD1 (5 bases). This CDR3 region has 13 residues. CDR1 is DFQATT, CDR2 SNEGSKA, per germline (reference sequence). The CDR3 region is CIVRARGGETLYF. CDR3 sequence (DNA): TGCATTGTTAGAGCAAGGGGCGGTGAGACCCTGTACTTC.

A note on this clonotype: At one of its ends the junction is not consistent with the germline gene, which may arise from a read error. The CDR3 spells CASSLIAKGTDTQYF. The CDR3, as DNA: TGTGCCAGCAGTCTCATAGCAAAGGGCACAGATACGCAATATTTT. The V call is TRBV12-3 or TRBV12-4, the J call TRBJ2-3; D is ambiguous. This CDR3 is built from 15 residues.

The chain joins TRBV12-3 or TRBV12-4 to TRBJ2-4, with a possible D match to TRBD1 (6 bases). This CDR3 is 16 amino acids long. The ends were cut back, 10 bases at V and 7 bases at J, with 26 bases in the middle. The CDR3 DNA follows: TGTGCCATCTGCCCTACCGGGCCCCGAAGGGGGAACATTCAGTACTTC. This codes for CAICPTGPRRGNIQYF.

Of note for this clonotype: The junction does not match germline at one end; this may be a read error. The chain is built from TRBV29-1 and TRBJ2-5, with a possible D match to TRBD2 (5 bases). The CDR3 totals 14 residues. CDR1 and CDR2 from the germline V gene are SQVTM and ANQGSEA. CDR3 residues: CSVEGRVEQETKYF. DNA of the CDR3: TGCAGCGTCGAGGGCAGAGTGGAGCAAGAGACCAAGTACTTC. Full variable domain (outside the CDR3, taken from reference TRBV29-1 and TRBJ2-5): SAVISQKPSRDICQRGTSLTIQCQVDSQVTMMFWYRQQPGQSLTLIATANQGSEATYESGFVIDKFPISRPNLTFSTLTVSNMSPEDSSIYLCSVEGRVEQETKYFGPGTRLLVL.

This chain joins TRBV6-2 or TRBV6-3 and TRBJ1-3; maybe TRBD1 (6 bases). Trimming removed 8 bases at V and 2 bases at J, with 13 bases between. Per germline, CDR1 MNHEY and CDR2 SVGEGT. This CDR3 is 14 amino acids long. CDR3 residues: CASGLTGTGNTIYF. CDR3 nucleotides: TGTGCCAGCGGCTTGACAGGAACTGGAAACACCATATATTTT.

This chain joins TRBV9 and TRBJ2-6, with D maybe TRBD2 (5 bases). The germline CDR1 and CDR2 sequences are SGDLS and YYNGEE. V shed 7 bases and J shed 3 bases, with 5 bases lying between them. CDR3 length equals 12 residues. CDR3 residues: CASGSGANVLTF. The CDR3 DNA reads TGTGCCAGCGGGAGTGGGGCCAACGTCCTGACTTTC.

This sequence joins TRBV12-3 or TRBV12-4 and TRBJ2-3, with 10 bases lining up with TRBD1. With V trimmed by 1 base and J by 4 bases, 8 bases remained unmatched. The CDR3 is 17 residues long. CDR3 DNA: TGTGCCAGCAGTTTAGGTTGGGACAGGGGATTGGCAGATACGCAGTATTTT. Protein sequence: CASSLGWDRGLADTQYF.

As to this clonotype: One junction end does not reproduce the germline sequence, and a read error may be involved. J is TRBJ2-2 and V is TRBV24-1, with D perhaps matching TRBD2 (5 bases). The CDR3 has 13 amino acids. The germline CDR1 and CDR2 sequences are KGHDR and SFDVKD. CDR3 sequence reads: CATSSANTGELLF. Here the CDR3 DNA reads TGTGCCACCAGTAGTGCGAACACCGGGGAGCTGCTTTTT.

Remarks on this clonotype: Being one base from a much bigger clone, this may be a read error. The chain combines TRBV5-4 with TRBJ2-7, with 7 bases that match TRBD2. The length of the CDR3 is 14 residues. V lost 1 base, J lost 4 bases, and 5 bases stayed unmatched. CDR1 and CDR2 (germline): SGHNT, YYREEE (reference sequence). The CDR3 sequence: CASSLSGARYEQYF. CDR3 DNA sequence: TGTGCCAGCAGCTTGAGCGGGGCACGGTACGAGCAGTACTTC.

The V and J genes are TRBV12-5 and TRBJ2-1; weak D call: TRBD2 (6 bases). V gave up 5 bases and J gave up 5 bases, with 13 bases separating them. The CDR3 is made up of 14 amino acids. Per germline, CDR1 LGHNT and CDR2 FRNRAP. The CDR3 is CASGVEGLHNEQFF. CDR3 nucleotides: TGTGCTAGTGGTGTGGAGGGCCTCCACAATGAGCAGTTCTTC.